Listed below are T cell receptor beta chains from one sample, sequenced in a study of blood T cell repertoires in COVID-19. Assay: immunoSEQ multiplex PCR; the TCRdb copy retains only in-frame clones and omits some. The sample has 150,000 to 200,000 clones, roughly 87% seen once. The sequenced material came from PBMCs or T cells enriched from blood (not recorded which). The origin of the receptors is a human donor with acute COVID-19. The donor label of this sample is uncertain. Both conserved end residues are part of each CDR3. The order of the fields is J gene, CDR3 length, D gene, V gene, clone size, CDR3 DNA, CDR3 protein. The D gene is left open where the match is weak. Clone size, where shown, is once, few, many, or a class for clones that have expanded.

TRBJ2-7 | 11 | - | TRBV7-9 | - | TGTGCCAGCACCCGGGGGACAGCCCCGGACTTC | CASTRGTAPDF
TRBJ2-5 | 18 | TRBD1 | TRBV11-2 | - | TGTGCCAGCAGCACCTCGACAGGGATTGGGACCATTGGGGAGACCCAGTACTTC | CASSTSTGIGTIGETQYF
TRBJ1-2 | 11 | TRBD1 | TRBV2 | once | TGTGCCAGGGAGACAGGGGGTGGCTACACCTTC | CARETGGGYTF
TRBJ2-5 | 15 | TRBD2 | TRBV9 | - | TGTGCCAGCAGCGTAGCGCCGACTAGCGGAGAGACCCAGTACTTC | CASSVAPTSGETQYF
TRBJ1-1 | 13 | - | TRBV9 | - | TGTGCCAGCAGCGTAGACAGGACCACTGAAGCTTTCTTT | CASSVDRTTEAFF
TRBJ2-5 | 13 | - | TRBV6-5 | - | TGTGCCAGCAGCAGGACTTCGTTCGAGACCCAGTACTTC | CASSRTSFETQYF
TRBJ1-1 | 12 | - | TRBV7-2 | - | TGTGCCAGCAGACAATGGGGAGGCAAAGCTTTCTTT | CASRQWGGKAFF
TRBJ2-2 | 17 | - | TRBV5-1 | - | TGCGCCAGCAGCTTGGGAGCCTGGGCGACGAACACCGGGGAGCTGTTTTTT | CASSLGAWATNTGELFF
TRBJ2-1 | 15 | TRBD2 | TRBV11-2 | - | TGTGCCAGCACGCCGACTAGCGGGGGGGGCAATGAGCAGTTCTTC | CASTPTSGGGNEQFF
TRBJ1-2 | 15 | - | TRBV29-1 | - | TGCAGCGTTGAAGGCCACCGGGACATCGCCTATGGCTACACCTTC | CSVEGHRDIAYGYTF
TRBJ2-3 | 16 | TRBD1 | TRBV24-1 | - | TGTGCCACCAGTGATTGGACAGGGGCGGGAGTAGATACGCAGTATTTT | CATSDWTGAGVDTQYF
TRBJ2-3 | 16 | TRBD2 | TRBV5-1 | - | TGCGCCAGCAGCTTGGTAGCGGGGGGGACCACAGATACGCAGTATTTT | CASSLVAGGTTDTQYF
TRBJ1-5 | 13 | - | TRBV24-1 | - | TGTGCCACCAGTGAGGCAGGGATTCAGCCCCAGCATTTT | CATSEAGIQPQHF
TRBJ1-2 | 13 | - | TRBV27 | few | TGTGCCAGCAGTCAAAACACGGGCTATGGCTACACCTTC | CASSQNTGYGYTF
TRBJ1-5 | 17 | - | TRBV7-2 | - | TGTGCCAGCAGCTTATTTTCGGCGGATTATAGCAATCAGCCCCAGCATTTT | CASSLFSADYSNQPQHF
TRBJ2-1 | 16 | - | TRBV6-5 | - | TGTGCCAGCAGTTACAATTCTCGGACAGCCTACAATGAGCAGTTCTTC | CASSYNSRTAYNEQFF
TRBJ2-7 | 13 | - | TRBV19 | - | TGTGCCAGTAGTATAGGCGTGACCTACGAGCAGTACTTC | CASSIGVTYEQYF
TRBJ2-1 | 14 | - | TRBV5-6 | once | TGTGCCAGCAGCTTGGCGCAGGGTCGGGCTGAGCAGTTCTTC | CASSLAQGRAEQFF
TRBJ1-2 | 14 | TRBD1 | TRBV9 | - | TGTGCCAGCAGCGCCCGACAGGGGGCGGGTGGCTACACCTTC | CASSARQGAGGYTF
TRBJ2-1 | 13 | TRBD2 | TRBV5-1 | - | TGCGCCAGCAGCTTGGTTCCTAGCGGGGTTAAGTTCTTC | CASSLVPSGVKFF
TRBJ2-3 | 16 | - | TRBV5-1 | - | TGCGCCAGCAGCCAGACCCTAGTTGGCGGGGAGTATACGCAGTATTTT | CASSQTLVGGEYTQYF
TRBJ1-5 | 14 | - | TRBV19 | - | TGTGCCAGTAGTCTCCAGAGGGTGGGACAGCCCCAGCATTTT | CASSLQRVGQPQHF
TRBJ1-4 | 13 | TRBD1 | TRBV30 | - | TGTGCCTGGAGTGCGGACAGGCGGGTAATCCTGTTTTTT | CAWSADRRVILFF
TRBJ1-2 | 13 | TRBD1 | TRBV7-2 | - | TGTGCCAGCAGCTCAGGACAGGGTGATGGCTACACCTTC | CASSSGQGDGYTF
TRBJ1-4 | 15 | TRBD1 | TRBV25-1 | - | TGTGCCAGCAGTATCCGGGACAGGGGTTATGAAAAACTGTTTTTT | CASSIRDRGYEKLFF
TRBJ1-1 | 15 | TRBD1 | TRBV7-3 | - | TGTGCCAGCAGCCCAGGGACAGGGGGCCTCACTGAAGCTTTCTTT | CASSPGTGGLTEAFF
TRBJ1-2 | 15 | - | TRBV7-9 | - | TGTGCCAGCAGCTTAGAACAGCTGAATAACTATGGCTACACCTTC | CASSLEQLNNYGYTF
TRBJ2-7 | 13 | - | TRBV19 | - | TGTGCCAGTAGTACCCAGGCCTCCTACGAGCAGTACTTC | CASSTQASYEQYF
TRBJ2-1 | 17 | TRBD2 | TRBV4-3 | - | TGCGCCAGCAGCCAAGGGACTAGCGGGGGCTATTACAATGAGCAGTTCTTC | CASSQGTSGGYYNEQFF
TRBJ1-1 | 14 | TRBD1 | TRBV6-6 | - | TGTGCCAGCAGTCCGCAGGGGGCGAGGACTGAAGCTTTCTTT | CASSPQGARTEAFF
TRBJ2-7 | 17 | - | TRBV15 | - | TGTGCCACCAGCAGAGAGACGTATCGACAGGCGCCCTACGAGCAGTACTTC | CATSRETYRQAPYEQYF
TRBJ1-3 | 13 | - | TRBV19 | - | TGTGCCAGTTGGGACTTCTCTGGAAACACCATATATTTT | CASWDFSGNTIYF
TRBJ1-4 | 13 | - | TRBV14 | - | TGTGCCAGCAGCCAGGGGGCAGATGAAAAACTGTTTTTT | CASSQGADEKLFF
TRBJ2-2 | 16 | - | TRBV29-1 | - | TGCAGCGTTGGGAGGGTTGGCAGTTCGGTCGCCGGGGAGCTGTTTTTT | CSVGRVGSSVAGELFF
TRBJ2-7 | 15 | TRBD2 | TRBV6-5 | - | TGTGCCAGCAGTTCCCCGGTAGCGGGGGGATCCGAGCAGTACTTC | CASSSPVAGGSEQYF
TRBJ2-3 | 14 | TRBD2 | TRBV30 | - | TGTGCCTGGAGTAGTGCGGGGGGGTCGTATACGCAGTATTTT | CAWSSAGGSYTQYF